These T cell receptor beta chains were read from a single sample in a study of identical twins. MiXCR, applied by TCRdb to the 5' RACE reads, yields one record per CDR3 protein. The data hold 1.5 million or so distinct CDR3 sequences, with more than 30% observed a single time. Sequenced input: cord blood. These receptor sequences come from a newborn girl in good health. CDR3s include the opening cysteine and the closing phenylalanine or tryptophan. The order of the fields is D gene, J gene, clone size, V gene, CDR3 DNA, CDR3 protein. D genes are given only for firm matches. Size tells how often a clone was seen (once, few, many) or the class of an expanded clone, and some rows leave it out.

d_call: -; j_call: TRBJ2-1; clone_size: -; v_call: TRBV4-2; cdr3_nt: TGTGCCAGCAGCCAAGACGGGAGCTCCCACAATGAGCAGTTCTTC; cdr3_aa: CASSQDGSSHNEQFF
d_call: TRBD2; j_call: TRBJ2-3; clone_size: -; v_call: TRBV5-6; cdr3_nt: TGTGCCAGCAGCTACCGACGTCCTAGCGGGACCACAGATGCGCAGTATTTT; cdr3_aa: CASSYRRPSGTTDAQYF
d_call: TRBD1; j_call: TRBJ1-1; clone_size: -; v_call: TRBV6-1; cdr3_nt: TGTGCCAGCAGGACTCAGACAGGGGGAACTGAAGCTTTCTTT; cdr3_aa: CASRTQTGGTEAFF
d_call: -; j_call: TRBJ2-3; clone_size: few; v_call: TRBV3-1; cdr3_nt: TGTGCCAGCAGCCAAAGGGACCAGGGCACAGATACGCAGTATTTT; cdr3_aa: CASSQRDQGTDTQYF
d_call: -; j_call: TRBJ1-1; clone_size: -; v_call: TRBV20-1; cdr3_nt: TGCAGTGCTAGCAGGGGACCTAAAATGAACACTGAAGCTTTCTTT; cdr3_aa: CSASRGPKMNTEAFF
d_call: TRBD2; j_call: TRBJ2-1; clone_size: few; v_call: TRBV20-1; cdr3_nt: TGCAGTGCCCGACTAGCGGGAGGTCCACTCGCGGATGAGCAGTTCTTC; cdr3_aa: CSARLAGGPLADEQFF
d_call: -; j_call: TRBJ1-2; clone_size: -; v_call: TRBV6-1; cdr3_nt: TGTGCCAGCAGACGGAATTTGGAGGCACCTAACTATGGCTACACCTTC; cdr3_aa: CASRRNLEAPNYGYTF
d_call: -; j_call: TRBJ2-7; clone_size: few; v_call: TRBV27; cdr3_nt: TGTGCCAGCAGTCCCCTCATGTTCGGCGTCGGTGACGAGCAGTACTTC; cdr3_aa: CASSPLMFGVGDEQYF
d_call: -; j_call: TRBJ1-1; clone_size: few; v_call: TRBV20-1; cdr3_nt: TGCAGTGCTCCCGGGTGGGGCACTGAAGCTTTCTTT; cdr3_aa: CSAPGWGTEAFF
d_call: TRBD2; j_call: TRBJ2-7; clone_size: few; v_call: TRBV28; cdr3_nt: TGTGCCAGCAGTTTTTCGGGACTAGCGGGAGGCGAGCAGTACTTC; cdr3_aa: CASSFSGLAGGEQYF
d_call: -; j_call: TRBJ2-6; clone_size: few; v_call: TRBV19; cdr3_nt: TGTGCCAGTACCCTCTACTCTGGGGCCAACGTCCTGACTTTC; cdr3_aa: CASTLYSGANVLTF
d_call: TRBD1; j_call: TRBJ2-3; clone_size: many; v_call: TRBV2; cdr3_nt: TGTGCCAGCAGACGGGACAGGAGCACAGATACGCAGTATTTT; cdr3_aa: CASRRDRSTDTQYF
d_call: TRBD1; j_call: TRBJ1-6; clone_size: -; v_call: TRBV6-5; cdr3_nt: TGTGCCAGTGGAACCGGGACAGGGGGTTCACCCCTCCACTTT; cdr3_aa: CASGTGTGGSPLHF
d_call: TRBD2; j_call: TRBJ2-3; clone_size: few; v_call: TRBV3-1; cdr3_nt: TGTGCCAGCAGCCAAGATCAGCGGGGGTCCAATACGCAGTATTTT; cdr3_aa: CASSQDQRGSNTQYF
d_call: -; j_call: TRBJ2-5; clone_size: few; v_call: TRBV6-5; cdr3_nt: TGTGCCAGCAGAAGGGAGTACCCGTACCAAGAGACCCAGTACTTC; cdr3_aa: CASRREYPYQETQYF
d_call: TRBD2; j_call: TRBJ2-1; clone_size: few; v_call: TRBV5-1; cdr3_nt: TGCGCCAGCAGCTTTGGGGACTACCCCTCCTACAATGAGCAGTTCTTC; cdr3_aa: CASSFGDYPSYNEQFF
d_call: -; j_call: TRBJ1-4; clone_size: -; v_call: TRBV29-1; cdr3_nt: TGCAGCGTTGGTGAGGCCGGGAACGGGGAAAAACTGTTTTTT; cdr3_aa: CSVGEAGNGEKLFF